Listed below are T cell receptor beta chains from one sample, sequenced in a study of shared clonotypes between healthy human individuals. The data were produced by immunoSEQ multiplex PCR, yet TCRdb's version contains in-frame clones alone and is incomplete. The table includes more than 500,000 clones, about 95% detected once. The sequenced sample consisted of naive CD8+ T cells sorted from blood. These TCRs come from a woman aged 25-40 years in good health. CDR3s include the opening cysteine and the closing phenylalanine or tryptophan. Each record gives: clone size, D gene, V gene, J gene, CDR3 protein, CDR3 DNA. D genes are given only for firm matches. A clone size is listed for some rows: how often the clone was seen (once, few, many), or a class if it is expanded.

>NA|NA|TRBV4-1|TRBJ2-5
CASSPRSDETQYF
TGCGCCAGCAGCCCCCGGTCGGATGAGACCCAGTACTTC
>NA|NA|TRBV5-4|TRBJ1-2
CASSAHPLNYGYTF
TGTGCCAGCAGCGCCCACCCGCTTAACTATGGCTACACCTTC
>NA|NA|TRBV19|TRBJ2-7
CASSIGGGEYEQYF
TGTGCCAGTAGTATAGGAGGAGGGGAGTACGAGCAGTACTTC
>NA|TRBD1|TRBV11-2|TRBJ1-1
CASSLGPGTGNTEAFF
TGTGCCAGCAGCTTAGGTCCCGGGACAGGGAACACTGAAGCTTTCTTT
>NA|NA|TRBV11-2|TRBJ2-3
CASSLVLSGSSTDTQYF
TGTGCCAGCAGCTTAGTCTTATCCGGCTCTAGCACAGATACGCAGTATTTT
>NA|TRBD1|TRBV7-7|TRBJ2-3
CASSLGDRRGDTQYF
TGTGCCAGCAGCTTAGGGGACAGGAGGGGAGATACGCAGTATTTT
>NA|NA|TRBV18|TRBJ2-3
CASSPGSYSTDTQYF
TGTGCCAGCTCACCAGGGAGCTATAGCACAGATACGCAGTATTTT
>NA|TRBD2|TRBV11-2|TRBJ2-7
CASSLGLAGYEQYF
TGTGCCAGCAGCTTAGGACTAGCGGGCTACGAGCAGTACTTC
>few|NA|TRBV28|TRBJ1-5
CASSSTGGSNQPQHF
TGTGCCAGCAGTTCGACGGGGGGTAGCAATCAGCCCCAGCATTTT
>NA|NA|TRBV6-4|TRBJ1-1
CASSDGGNTEAFF
TGTGCCAGCAGTGACGGGGGAAACACTGAAGCTTTCTTT
>few|NA|TRBV28|TRBJ1-3
CASSSGDTLIPGNTIYF
TGTGCCAGCAGTTCGGGGGACACCTTAATACCGGGAAACACCATATATTTT
>NA|TRBD2|TRBV7-2|TRBJ2-1
CASSTGLALGFYNEQFF
TGTGCCAGCAGCACTGGACTAGCCCTAGGTTTTTACAATGAGCAGTTCTTC
>NA|TRBD2|TRBV2|TRBJ2-3
CASRGTSGRVPDTQYF
TGTGCCAGCAGGGGGACTAGCGGGAGAGTCCCAGATACGCAGTATTTT
>NA|NA|TRBV2|TRBJ1-5
CASSADGSDSNQPQHF
TGTGCCAGCAGCGCCGACGGGTCTGACAGCAATCAGCCCCAGCATTTT
>NA|NA|TRBV6-1|TRBJ1-6
CASSEAGVVASPLHF
TGTGCCAGCAGTGAAGCCGGGGTTGTCGCATCACCCCTCCACTTT
>NA|NA|TRBV27|TRBJ2-1
CASSSGGQNEQFF
TGTGCCAGCAGTTCCGGGGGACAGAATGAGCAGTTCTTC
>NA|NA|TRBV10-3|TRBJ2-7
CAISESGTSYEQYF
TGTGCCATCAGTGAGTCGGGCACCTCCTACGAGCAGTACTTC
>NA|TRBD1|TRBV5-1|TRBJ2-7
CASSHRDRAYEQYF
TGCGCCAGCAGCCACCGGGACAGGGCTTACGAGCAGTACTTC
>NA|NA|TRBV11-2|TRBJ1-4
CASSLDYEQGGTTNEKLFF
TGTGCCAGCAGCTTAGATTACGAACAAGGTGGAACAACTAATGAAAAACTGTTTTTT
>once|TRBD2|TRBV27|TRBJ2-7
CASSSTGTSGSFFYEQYF
TGTGCCAGCAGTTCAACCGGGACTAGCGGATCTTTCTTCTACGAGCAGTACTTC
>NA|TRBD2|TRBV19|TRBJ2-5
CASSIDLAVQETQYF
TGTGCCAGTAGTATAGACCTAGCGGTTCAAGAGACCCAGTACTTC
>NA|TRBD2|TRBV27|TRBJ2-1
CASSQTSGLAVHNEQFF
TGTGCCAGCAGTCAAACCTCCGGACTAGCGGTTCACAATGAGCAGTTCTTC
>NA|NA|TRBV7-9|TRBJ1-1
CASSHMNTEAFF
TGTGCCAGCAGCCACATGAACACTGAAGCTTTCTTT
>NA|TRBD1|TRBV27|TRBJ2-7
CASSWTGVGYEQYF
TGTGCCAGCAGTTGGACAGGGGTTGGGTACGAGCAGTACTTC
>NA|NA|TRBV4-2|TRBJ2-5
CASSQDQSGVGETQYF
TGTGCCAGCAGCCAAGATCAGAGCGGCGTGGGTGAGACCCAGTACTTC
>NA|NA|TRBV5-4|TRBJ2-7
CASSLEGSEQYF
TGTGCCAGCAGCTTGGAGGGTTCCGAGCAGTACTTC
>NA|NA|TRBV19|TRBJ2-5
CASSIDLEETQYF
TGTGCCAGTAGTATAGATCTTGAAGAGACCCAGTACTTC
>NA|NA|TRBV30|TRBJ2-7
CAWSALVYEQYF
TGTGCCTGGAGTGCCCTAGTTTACGAGCAGTACTTC
>NA|NA|TRBV5-8|TRBJ1-3
CASSLNPQGRNTIYF
TGTGCCAGCAGCTTGAACCCCCAGGGGAGAAACACCATATATTTT
>few|TRBD2|TRBV29-1|TRBJ2-7
CSVPTSGYEQYF
TGCAGCGTACCGACTAGCGGCTACGAGCAGTACTTC
>NA|NA|TRBV6-5|TRBJ2-7
CASSYSAGEVTYEQYF
TGTGCCAGCAGTTACTCGGCCGGGGAGGTTACTTACGAGCAGTACTTC
>NA|NA|TRBV5-5|TRBJ2-7
CASSLGAGGYEQYF
TGTGCCAGCAGCTTGGGGGCAGGAGGCTACGAGCAGTACTTC
>NA|NA|TRBV28|TRBJ2-2
CASSQRDWKWILTGELFF
TGTGCCAGCAGTCAAAGGGACTGGAAGTGGATCCTAACCGGGGAGCTGTTTTTT
>NA|TRBD1|TRBV25-1|TRBJ2-1
CASSEYHRGSNNEQFF
TGTGCCAGCAGTGAATACCACAGGGGCAGCAACAATGAGCAGTTCTTC
>NA|NA|TRBV13|TRBJ1-4
CASRPPTGGNEKLFF
TGTGCCAGCAGACCACCGACCGGCGGAAATGAAAAACTGTTTTTT
>NA|NA|TRBV2|TRBJ2-7
CASSGFSGAAEQYF
TGTGCCAGCAGTGGTTTTTCAGGGGCTGCCGAGCAGTACTTC
>NA|NA|TRBV27|TRBJ2-1
CASSLAASLYEQFF
TGTGCCAGCAGTTTAGCCGCGAGTCTCTATGAGCAGTTCTTC
>once|NA|TRBV14|TRBJ1-1
CASSPLQAREAFF
TGTGCCAGCAGCCCCCTGCAGGCCAGGGAGGCTTTCTTT
>once|NA|TRBV7-2|TRBJ2-1
CASSSPRESSYNEQFF
TGTGCCAGCAGCTCCCCCCGTGAAAGCTCCTACAATGAGCAGTTCTTC
>NA|NA|TRBV19|TRBJ1-5
CASSVWLSNQPQHF
TGTGCCAGTAGTGTCTGGCTTAGCAATCAGCCCCAGCATTTT